Listed below are T cell receptor beta chains from one sample, sequenced in a study of CD8 T cells in ankylosing spondylitis. TCRdb re-analysed the 5' RACE reads in MiXCR, keeping a single row per CDR3 protein. The table records 290,000 or so distinct CDR3 sequences, less than 25% of them present only once. What was sequenced was blood, either unsorted or a sorted T cell fraction (not recorded which). All receptors come from a female donor with ankylosing spondylitis or in good health (not recorded which). The CDR3 runs from the conserved cysteine through the conserved F or W. Each record gives: clone size, D gene, J gene, V gene, CDR3 DNA, CDR3 protein. D genes are given only for firm matches. Only part of the rows carry a size: once, few, many, or a class if the clone is expanded.

-,TRBD2,TRBJ2-7,TRBV10-3,TGTGCCATCAGTGAGATTAGCGGGGACTACGAGCAGTACTTC,CAISEISGDYEQYF
many,-,TRBJ2-1,TRBV11-1,TGTGCCAGCAGTGTACCCTCCAGAGGACCCAAGTCGGGGGATATCGAGCAGTTCTTC,CASSVPSRGPKSGDIEQFF
few,TRBD2,TRBJ2-3,TRBV3-1,TGTGCCAGCAGCCAAGACACGCGGGAGTCAGATACGCAGTATTTT,CASSQDTRESDTQYF
few,-,TRBJ2-3,TRBV20-1,TGCAGTGCTAGAGTGTTGGGGGGAACAGATACGCAGTATTTT,CSARVLGGTDTQYF
few,-,TRBJ1-2,TRBV28,TGTGCCAGCAGTGTCACCGGGCCCAAGGAGTACACCTTC,CASSVTGPKEYTF
-,TRBD1,TRBJ2-3,TRBV20-1,TGCAGTGCCACACTCAGGACAGGGTGGACAGATACGCAGTATTTT,CSATLRTGWTDTQYF
-,-,TRBJ2-4,TRBV11-1,TGTGCCAGCAGTTCCTGGCGTGGCGGTCTAAAAGACTTAGCCAAAAACATTCAGTACTTC,CASSSWRGGLKDLAKNIQYF
few,-,TRBJ2-2,TRBV7-2,TGTGCCAGCAGCTTATCTTTTCCGGGTCCCACCGGGGAGCTGTTTTTT,CASSLSFPGPTGELFF
few,-,TRBJ1-6,TRBV19,TGTGCCAGTTCAAGACAGCATAATTCACCCCTCCACTTT,CASSRQHNSPLHF
many,-,TRBJ2-1,TRBV20-1,TGCAGTGCTAGCCCGGGACGGAACAATGAGCAGTTCTTC,CSASPGRNNEQFF
-,TRBD2,TRBJ2-7,TRBV18,TGTGCCAGCTCCTCCGGGGCGGGAGATTCCTACGAGCAGTACTTC,CASSSGAGDSYEQYF
few,TRBD1,TRBJ1-5,TRBV9,TGTGCCAGCAGCGCAGGGGGCGTTCAGCCCCAGCATTTT,CASSAGGVQPQHF
many,-,TRBJ2-7,TRBV7-2,TGTGCCAGCAGCCTCCGGGCGGGTGGTTCCTACGAGCAGTACTTC,CASSLRAGGSYEQYF
-,-,TRBJ2-4,TRBV12-5,TGTGCTAGTGGTTTGGAGAGACAGGAGGTGGTCGCCAAAAACATTCAGTACTTC,CASGLERQEVVAKNIQYF
few,-,TRBJ2-3,TRBV20-1,TGCAGTGCTCTGGAACAGATGACTAGCACAGATACGCAGTATTTT,CSALEQMTSTDTQYF
-,-,TRBJ2-5,TRBV2,TGTGCCAGCAACTTCGCTCCGATCCTCGAGACCCAGTACTTC,CASNFAPILETQYF
many,TRBD2,TRBJ2-3,TRBV12-3/TRBV12-4,TGTGCCAGCAGCCTCGGACTAGCGGGGGCGGGAGATACGCAGTATTTT,CASSLGLAGAGDTQYF
-,TRBD2,TRBJ2-3,TRBV11-3,TGTGCCAGCAGCCCCGGAGGCGGGAGCGCCGGAGATACGCAGTATTTT,CASSPGGGSAGDTQYF
-,-,TRBJ2-4,TRBV7-9,TGTGCCAGCAGCTTCGTAACAGGGCGGCAAAACATTCAGTACTTC,CASSFVTGRQNIQYF
-,TRBD2,TRBJ2-7,TRBV6-5,TGTGCCAGCAGTTACTTCGGCGGGAGACGGAGCGAGCAGTACTTC,CASSYFGGRRSEQYF
-,-,TRBJ1-4,TRBV9,TGTGCCAGCAGCGTTGCAGGGGCGAATGAAAAACTGTTTTTT,CASSVAGANEKLFF
-,-,TRBJ1-6,TRBV14,TGTGCCAGCAGCCGACCTTATAATTCACCCCTCCACTTT,CASSRPYNSPLHF
once,TRBD2,TRBJ2-7,TRBV5-1,TGCGCCAGCAGCCGAGGGACTAGCGGGATCGGCGAGCAGTACTTC,CASSRGTSGIGEQYF
-,-,TRBJ1-5,TRBV20-1,TGCAGTGCTTGGGCCCTTAGCAATCAGCCCCAGCATTTT,CSAWALSNQPQHF
-,TRBD2,TRBJ2-1,TRBV20-1,TGCTGTGCTAGAGATGAAAGCGGGAGGGCGGAAATGTACAATGAGCAGTTCTTC,CCARDESGRAEMYNEQFF
few,TRBD1,TRBJ2-3,TRBV20-1,TGCAGTGCTGGGGACAGGGGACTAACGCAGTATTTT,CSAGDRGLTQYF
few,-,TRBJ1-3,TRBV2,TGTGCCAGCAATGACAACTCTCTCCTCTCTGGAAACACCATATATTTT,CASNDNSLLSGNTIYF
-,TRBD2,TRBJ2-3,TRBV6-2/TRBV6-3,TGTGCCAGCAGTTACTTCAGACTAGCGGTACCAGATACGCAGTATTTT,CASSYFRLAVPDTQYF
-,-,TRBJ1-1,TRBV9,TGTGCCAGCAGCGTAGATTGGAACACTGAAGCTTTCTTT,CASSVDWNTEAFF
-,TRBD1,TRBJ1-4,TRBV7-9,TGTGCCAGCAGCTCGACCACAGGGGCTGAAAAACTGTTTTTT,CASSSTTGAEKLFF
-,-,TRBJ2-2,TRBV12-3/TRBV12-4,TGTGCCAGCAGTTTAGGGGGACCCACGAACACCGGGGAGCTGTTTTTT,CASSLGGPTNTGELFF
-,-,TRBJ1-2,TRBV4-1,TGCGCCAGCAGCTTACAGACTAACTATGGCTACACCTTC,CASSLQTNYGYTF
few,-,TRBJ2-7,TRBV20-1,TGCAGTGCTATGACAGGTTCCTACGAGCAGTACTTC,CSAMTGSYEQYF
few,-,TRBJ2-1,TRBV4-3,TGCGCCAGCAGCCAAGTTAGGGCCCCCAATGAGCAGTTCTTC,CASSQVRAPNEQFF
-,TRBD2,TRBJ2-5,TRBV10-3,TGTGCCATCGGGCGGGAGGGGAGGCAAGAGACCCAGTACTTC,CAIGREGRQETQYF
few,-,TRBJ1-1,TRBV5-1,TGCGCCAGCAGCTTGGGGACAGCATTGAACACTGAAGCTTTCTTT,CASSLGTALNTEAFF
-,TRBD1,TRBJ1-2,TRBV18,TGTGCCAGCTCAGAACAGGGGGCGCTTACCTATGGCTACACCTTC,CASSEQGALTYGYTF